This passage covers 26 T cell receptor beta chains from one sample sequenced in a study of identical twins. TCRdb used MiXCR to reprocess the 5' RACE reads, holding one entry per CDR3 protein. The sample holds around 680,000 distinct CDR3 sequences, over 8.5% seen once. This same sample was also taken into another study, of yellow fever vaccine responses in identical twins.

The sequenced sample was PBMCs. Every receptor here comes from a young woman in good health.

This clonotype was seen a few times. The CDR3 DNA follows: TGTGCCAGCAGTTATTTAATTGGTTCGGGTCAGCCCCAGCATTTT. It translates to CASSYLIGSGQPQHF. The rearrangement uses TRBV6-5 and TRBJ1-5; no reliable D call. Germline V gene data show CDR1 as MNHEY and CDR2 as SVGAGI. V was pared by 3 bases and J by 6 bases, with 15 bases between. This CDR3 spans 15 amino acids.

The table lists this clonotype with a few counts. The CDR3 DNA reads as TGTGCCAGCAGCTTAACGCTCCTAGCGGGGGTTACGGGTAATGAGCAGTTCTTC. Translation gives CASSLTLLAGVTGNEQFF. The genes are TRBV7-3 and TRBJ2-1, with TRBD2 matching 10 bases. This CDR3 has 18 amino acids. Losses at the gene ends were 0 bases for V and 7 bases for J; bases not matched to a gene: 12. From germline, CDR1 is SGHTA and CDR2 FQGTGA.

V usage is TRBV27 and J usage is TRBJ2-7, with D unclear. V was trimmed by 5 bases and J by 0 bases, leaving 11 bases between them. This CDR3 contains 14 residues. The germline V gene encodes CDR1 MNHEY and CDR2 SMNVEV (reference sequence). The CDR3 DNA reads TGTGCCAGCAGTCCCTCGCTGGTCTCCTACGAGCAGTACTTC. Translating it yields CASSPSLVSYEQYF.

This clonotype has at least ten counts. The chain has TRBV20-1 and TRBJ2-1; the D gene is possibly TRBD2 (7 bases). Trimming removed 5 bases at V and 2 bases at J, with 16 bases between. This CDR3 is 15 amino acids long. Germline CDR1 is DFQATT and CDR2 is SNEGSKA (reference sequence). CDR3 nucleotide sequence: TGCAGTGCTGGGGGGCGGGAGTACACCTACAATGAGCAGTTCTTC. Its protein is CSAGGREYTYNEQFF.

This clonotype was counted only a few times. The V call is TRBV7-9, the J call TRBJ2-1; either TRBD1 or TRBD2 may supply D (5 bases each). V lost 5 bases and J lost 5, with 16 bases in between. CDR1 and CDR2 from the germline V gene are SEHNR and FQNEAQ (reference sequence). The CDR3 length is 15 residues. This CDR3 is CASSPPEPGHNEQFF. CDR3 nucleotides: TGTGCCAGCAGCCCGCCCGAACCGGGACACAATGAGCAGTTCTTC.

This clonotype has a count of ten or more. This rearrangement joins TRBV12-3 or TRBV12-4 to TRBJ2-7; the D gene could be TRBD1 or TRBD2 (5 bases each). The CDR3 is made up of 15 amino acids. Trimming shortened V by 3 bases and J by 3 bases, and 15 bases separated the two germline ends. CDR3 protein: CASSFPRGGSYEQYF. CDR3 nucleotides: TGTGCCAGCAGTTTCCCTAGGGGTGGGAGCTACGAGCAGTACTTC.

This chain connects TRBV24-1 to TRBJ2-1; the D gene is possibly TRBD1 (6 bases). Trimming took off 1 base at V and 4 bases at J, with 7 bases between the two ends. The length of the CDR3 is 14 residues. CDR1 and CDR2 (germline): KGHDR, SFDVKD. The CDR3 DNA reads TGTGCCACCAGTGATTTTGGACAGTACAATGAGCAGTTCTTC. Translating it yields CATSDFGQYNEQFF.

The table lists this clonotype with a few counts. CDR3 coding DNA: TGTGCCAGCAGCACGAACAGGGGGCGAGCCTACGAGCAGTACTTC. Its protein is CASSTNRGRAYEQYF. The chain couples TRBV11-1 to TRBJ2-7; 9 bases agree with TRBD1. Germline CDR1 is SGHAT and CDR2 is FQDESV (reference sequence). The V gene end was trimmed by 5 bases and the J gene end by 2 bases; junction bases not matched to a gene: 7. This CDR3 spans 15 amino acids.

This clonotype was seen a handful of times. This chain uses TRBV20-1 with TRBJ2-1, with a tentative D call TRBD2 (5 bases). The germline V gene encodes CDR1 DFQATT and CDR2 SNEGSKA (reference sequence). The CDR3 totals 14 residues. Trimming pared 1 base from V and 4 bases from J, leaving 11 bases between. The CDR3 coding sequence is TGCAGTGCTAGAGGTAGCGTACTTTACAATGAGCAGTTCTTC. Translating gives CSARGSVLYNEQFF.

CDR3 sequence: CASNSLKRETNTGELFF. The DNA for the CDR3 is TGTGCCAGCAACTCCTTAAAAAGGGAAACGAACACCGGGGAGCTGTTTTTT. V usage is TRBV7-9 and J usage is TRBJ2-2; D is ambiguous. In germline, CDR1 is SEHNR, CDR2 FQNEAQ (reference sequence). This CDR3 is built from 17 residues. Trimming removed 7 bases at V and 0 bases at J, with 18 bases between.

The J gene is TRBJ2-5, the V gene TRBV7-2; 9 bases map to TRBD2. Germline trimming cut 5 bases from V and 5 bases from J; bases unmatched to any gene: 12. Germline V gene sequence: CDR1 SGHTA, CDR2 FQGNSA. The CDR3 is 16 amino acids. This chain's CDR3 is CASSPMGREGRETQYF. The CDR3 DNA follows: TGTGCCAGCAGCCCCATGGGGCGGGAGGGCCGGGAGACCCAGTACTTC.

The table lists this clonotype with a few counts. The chain combines TRBV10-1 with TRBJ2-7; weak D call: TRBD1 (5 bases). The germline V gene has CDR1 WNHNN and CDR2 SYGVQD (reference sequence). The CDR3 has 14 residues. The V end was cut by 3 bases, the J end by 5 bases, with 14 bases between. The CDR3 region has the DNA TGCGCCAGCAGTGAAAGGCTAGGGGCGAACGAGCAGTACTTC. Protein sequence: CASSERLGANEQYF.

This clonotype appeared a few times. The J gene is TRBJ2-1, the V gene TRBV20-1; TRBD2 matches 8 bases. V lost 4 bases, J lost 10 bases, and 9 bases stayed unmatched. Germline V lookup: CDR1 DFQATT, CDR2 SNEGSKA (reference sequence). This CDR3 has 13 amino acids. The CDR3 reads CSANNAGGREQFF. In DNA form, the CDR3 reads TGCAGTGCTAATAATGCGGGAGGACGCGAGCAGTTCTTC.

The chain carries TRBV6-5 and TRBJ1-4; TRBD1 matches 7 bases. Germline loops: CDR1 MNHEY, CDR2 SVGAGI. CDR3 length equals 16 residues. J lost 2 bases, V lost 0 bases, and 3 bases had no gene match. The CDR3 nucleotides are TGTGCCAGCAGTTACTCTTCAGGGGGTACTAATGAAAAACTGTTTTTT. It specifies CASSYSSGGTNEKLFF.

A few counts support this clonotype. This chain connects TRBV20-1 to TRBJ1-1; 11 nucleotides match TRBD1. The CDR3 has 13 residues. With V trimmed by 6 bases and J by 4 bases, 4 bases remained unmatched. Germline V gives CDR1 DFQATT, CDR2 SNEGSKA (reference sequence). This CDR3 reads CSARTGGVTEAFF. The CDR3 coding sequence is TGCAGTGCACGGACAGGGGGCGTCACTGAAGCTTTCTTT.

This clonotype showed up many times. This chain links TRBV4-3 with TRBJ2-1; D perhaps matches TRBD1 (6 bases). V was trimmed by 0 bases and J by 4 bases, leaving 22 bases between them. The germline V gene has CDR1 LGHNA and CDR2 YSLEER. The CDR3 spans 19 residues. The CDR3 here is CASSQDYGLSGTLYNEQFF. The DNA of the CDR3 is TGCGCCAGCAGCCAAGATTACGGGTTATCCGGGACACTATACAATGAGCAGTTCTTC.

The V call is TRBV3-1, the J call TRBJ2-1, with TRBD1 matching over 7 bases. This CDR3 contains 16 residues. With 1 base clipped from V and 6 bases from J, the junction kept 9 bases outside the gene matches. The germline V gene encodes CDR1 LGHDT and CDR2 YNNKEL (reference sequence). CDR3 DNA sequence: TGTGCCAGCAGCCAAGCATCGTGGACAGGACCCAATGAGCAGTTCTTC. The encoded protein is CASSQASWTGPNEQFF.

The chain employs TRBV28 and TRBJ2-7, with TRBD2 as a possible D gene (6 bases). Trimming stripped 6 bases from V and 5 bases from J, with 14 bases between. Per germline, CDR1 MDHEN and CDR2 SYDVKM. CDR3 size: 13 residues. The CDR3 DNA reads TGTGCCAGCAGCCGCTCGGGGGTCGACGAGCAGTACTTC. Translation gives CASSRSGVDEQYF.

V and J are TRBV12-5 and TRBJ2-2; 10 nucleotides match TRBD1. Losses at the gene ends were 6 bases for V and 6 bases for J; bases not matched to a gene: 7. Germline values: CDR1 LGHNT, CDR2 FRNRAP. The CDR3 loop spans 15 amino acids. CDR3 nucleotide sequence: TGTGCTAGTGGACCGGGACAGGGGATGCCCGGGGAGCTGTTTTTT. It translates to CASGPGQGMPGELFF.

The chain links TRBV7-9 to TRBJ2-5; 7 nucleotides line up with TRBD2. V lost 5 bases and J lost 5; bases outside the gene matches: 8. Germline CDR1 reads SEHNR; CDR2 reads FQNEAQ (reference sequence). The length of the CDR3 is 14 residues. CDR3 region: CASSRGLRKETQYF. The CDR3 DNA reads as TGTGCCAGCAGCCGGGGACTAAGGAAGGAGACCCAGTACTTC.

The genes are TRBV3-1 and TRBJ2-5; 11 bases map to TRBD1. V lost 4 bases to trimming and J lost 5 bases; unmatched junction nucleotides: 6. Germline lookup yields CDR1 LGHDT and CDR2 YNNKEL (reference sequence). The CDR3 runs 15 residues. CDR3 DNA sequence: TGTGCCAGCAGCCGGGGACAGGGGGATGGGGAGACCCAGTACTTC. It codes for CASSRGQGDGETQYF.

This CDR3 is CAISEAGTAGGYTF. The DNA of the CDR3 is TGTGCCATCAGTGAAGCCGGGACAGCCGGTGGCTACACCTTC. V and J are TRBV10-3 and TRBJ1-2; 7 nucleotides agree with TRBD1. This CDR3 has 14 amino acids. Germline CDR1 reads ENHRY; CDR2 reads SYGVKD. The junction had 8 bases not matched to a gene; V was cut back by 3 bases and J by 7 bases.

The chain couples TRBV10-3 to TRBJ2-3; possible D gene TRBD2, 6 bases. Trimming stripped 2 bases from V and 3 bases from J, with 21 bases between. Germline V gives CDR1 ENHRY, CDR2 SYGVKD. The CDR3 sequence is 18 residues long. CDR3 amino acids: CAISESLSALEGTDTQYF. Written as DNA, the CDR3 is TGTGCCATCAGTGAGAGTCTATCGGCGCTGGAGGGAACAGATACGCAGTATTTT.

This clonotype was detected only a few times. The CDR3 sequence is CASSYLGDTQYF. The CDR3 coding sequence is TGTGCCAGCAGTTACCTCGGAGATACGCAGTATTTT. This rearrangement joins TRBV6-2 or TRBV6-3 to TRBJ2-3; D remains ambiguous. Germline V CDR1 and CDR2: MNHEY, SVGEGT. This CDR3 contains 12 residues. With 2 bases removed from V and 5 bases from J, the gap between germline ends came to 5 bases.

The chain recombines TRBV28 with TRBJ2-7; 10 bases align to TRBD1. In germline, CDR1 is MDHEN, CDR2 SYDVKM. CDR3 length equals 16 residues. J gave up 5 bases and V 2 bases, and 9 bases lay outside the gene matches. This CDR3 is CASSLGGTGVSHEQYF. CDR3 nucleotide sequence: TGTGCCAGCAGTTTAGGAGGGACAGGGGTGAGCCACGAGCAGTACTTC.

This clonotype came up many times. The rearrangement joins TRBV29-1 to TRBJ1-2; no clear D. V was trimmed by 0 bases and J by 4 bases, leaving 18 bases between them. The germline V gene encodes CDR1 SQVTM and CDR2 ANQGSEA. CDR3 length equals 16 residues. The CDR3 region is CSVEDVGRTLFYGYTF. The DNA of the CDR3 is TGCAGCGTTGAAGATGTGGGGAGAACCTTATTCTATGGCTACACCTTC.